The 30 T cell receptor beta chains given below trace back to one sample, sequenced in a study of blood T cell repertoires in COVID-19. Profiling relied on immunoSEQ multiplex PCR, and the TCRdb table lists in-frame clones only, not all of them. This sample has 180,000 or so clones; approximately 87% occur once, and the top ten carry around 4.3%. Sequencing was done on a sample of PBMCs or T cells enriched from blood (not recorded which). These receptors all come from a woman in her forties or fifties who had recovered from COVID-19.

The chain joins TRBV12-3 or TRBV12-4 to TRBJ1-1; 7 bases agree with TRBD1. This CDR3 is 13 amino acids long. J lost 5 bases, V lost 5 bases, and 5 bases had no gene match. The CDR3: CASSPQGETEAFF. Here the CDR3 DNA reads TGTGCCAGCAGTCCCCAGGGGGAAACTGAAGCTTTCTTT.

This clone was observed once. The gene calls are TRBV5-4 and TRBJ2-1, with D perhaps matching TRBD2 (5 bases). The CDR3 extends over 16 amino acids. The germline V and J ends were trimmed by 4 bases and 5 bases, with 19 bases remaining between them. Germline values: CDR1 SGHNT, CDR2 YYREEE (reference sequence). In DNA form, the CDR3 reads TGTGCCAGCAGCGAACCGCTCGTAGCGCGGGACAATGAGCAGTTCTTC. Its translation is CASSEPLVARDNEQFF. Full variable domain (missing parts from reference TRBV5-4 and TRBJ2-1): ETGVTQSPTHLIKTRGQQVTLRCSSQSGHNTVSWYQQALGQGPQFIFQYYREEENGRGNFPPRFSGLQFPNYSSELNVNALELDDSALYLCASSEPLVARDNEQFFGPGTRLTVL.

This chain connects TRBV6-6 to TRBJ2-2; 7 nucleotides agree with TRBD1. Trimming took 4 bases from V and 4 from J; bases not matched to a gene: 6. Germline loops: CDR1 MNHNY, CDR2 SVGAGI (reference sequence). The CDR3 runs to 15 residues. The CDR3 bases are TGTGCCAGCAGTTTGGTCTCAGGGGGCACCGGGGAGCTGTTTTTT. This gives the protein CASSLVSGGTGELFF.

The chain uses TRBV9 and TRBJ1-5; TRBD1 agrees at 10 bases. CDR3 length: 14 amino acids. Germline trimming cut 3 bases from V and 7 bases from J; bases unmatched to any gene: 4. Germline V gives CDR1 SGDLS, CDR2 YYNGEE. For the CDR3, the DNA is TGTGCCAGCAGCGCGACAGGGGGCTGGCAGCCCCAGCATTTT. Translation: CASSATGGWQPQHF. The variable domain in full, with the rest retrieved from reference TRBV9 and TRBJ1-5, is DSGVTQTPKHLITATGQRVTLRCSPRSGDLSVYWYQQSLDQGLQFLIQYYNGEERAKGNILERFSAQQFPDLHSELNLSSLELGDSALYFCASSATGGWQPQHFGDGTRLSIL.

V and J are TRBV6-5 and TRBJ2-3; 10 bases are shared with TRBD2. CDR1 is MNHEY and CDR2 is SVGAGI in the germline V gene. Germline trimming cut 5 bases from V and 3 bases from J; bases unmatched to any gene: 2. CDR3 length: 14 residues. CDR3 loop: CASSRTSGTDTQYF. CDR3 in DNA: TGTGCCAGCAGTAGGACTAGCGGAACAGATACGCAGTATTTT.

The chain employs TRBV7-8 and TRBJ2-3, with 9 positions matching TRBD2. CDR3 length: 17 residues. V shed 1 base and J 6 bases; nucleotides not matched to a gene: 11. The germline gives CDR1 SGHVS, CDR2 FQNEAQ. CDR3 loop: CASSLVLAGKGADTQYF. In nucleotides, the CDR3 is TGTGCCAGCAGCTTAGTGCTAGCGGGAAAGGGGGCGGATACGCAGTATTTT.

J is TRBJ1-6 and V is TRBV10-3; D perhaps matches TRBD1 (6 bases). Germline V lookup: CDR1 ENHRY, CDR2 SYGVKD. This CDR3 comprises 13 residues. Trimming took 6 bases from V and 8 from J, leaving 11 bases between them. The CDR3: CAISGTQDSPLHF. CDR3 nucleotide sequence: TGTGCCATCAGCGGGACACAAGATTCACCCCTCCACTTT.

The chain couples TRBV19 to TRBJ1-5; D is unclear. The germline CDR1 and CDR2 sequences are LNHDA and SQIVND (reference sequence). CDR3 length: 16 amino acids. V was shortened by 1 base and J by 0 bases, with 10 bases between the two germline ends. CDR3 region: CASSIVGQYSNQPQHF. CDR3 DNA: TGTGCCAGTAGTATAGTTGGTCAGTATAGCAATCAGCCCCAGCATTTT.

The V gene is TRBV15, the J gene TRBJ1-1; D is unclear. Trimming removed 0 bases at V and 0 bases at J, with 5 bases between. Germline CDR1 and CDR2: LNHNV and YYDKDF (reference sequence). This CDR3 contains 14 residues. The CDR3 reads CATSRDGVNTEAFF. In DNA, the CDR3 is TGTGCCACCAGCAGAGACGGTGTGAACACTGAAGCTTTCTTT.

The V and J genes are TRBV9 and TRBJ1-6; 8 positions match TRBD1. J lost 5 bases, V lost 1 base, and 2 bases had no gene match. Germline V gene lookup returns CDR1 SGDLS and CDR2 YYNGEE. This CDR3 comprises 15 residues. This chain's CDR3 is CASSVLGQDNSPLHF. CDR3 coding DNA: TGTGCCAGCAGCGTACTGGGACAGGATAATTCACCCCTCCACTTT.

This clone is a singleton in its sample. The V gene is TRBV10-3, the J gene TRBJ1-1, with D hard to call. The germline V gene encodes CDR1 ENHRY and CDR2 SYGVKD. The CDR3 is 14 amino acids. The CDR3 DNA reads as TGTGCTACCGCTGGAACTACGTCGAACACTGAAGCTTTCTTT. Its translation is CATAGTTSNTEAFF.

The chain combines TRBV2 with TRBJ2-5; the D gene is possibly TRBD1 (5 bases). The germline gives CDR1 SNHLY, CDR2 FYNNEI. Trimming took off 4 bases at V and 5 bases at J, with 8 bases between the two ends. The CDR3 is 12 amino acids. The CDR3 DNA follows: TGTGCCAGCAGTGTGGGGCGGGAGACCCAGTACTTC. Residues: CASSVGRETQYF.

This clone showed up just once. The chain employs TRBV11-2 and TRBJ2-3, with TRBD2 matching 10 bases. The ends lost 5 bases at V and 2 bases at J; junction bases unmatched: 7. Germline lookup yields CDR1 SGHAT and CDR2 FQNNGV. The CDR3 consists of 16 residues. Written as DNA, the CDR3 is TGTGCCAGCAGCAGAGGGACTAGCGAGTCCACAGATACGCAGTATTTT. Translation: CASSRGTSESTDTQYF.

This chain's CDR3 is CASSEILGRHTDTQYF. The CDR3 DNA reads TGTGCCAGCAGTGAAATCCTAGGGAGGCACACAGATACGCAGTATTTT. This chain links TRBV6-1 with TRBJ2-3; weak D call: TRBD2 (6 bases). The CDR3 runs 16 residues. V lost 2 bases and J 2 bases, leaving 14 bases between the germline ends. Germline lookup yields CDR1 MNHNS and CDR2 SASEGT.

V and J are TRBV7-9 and TRBJ1-2, with 9 positions matching TRBD1. Germline V CDR1 and CDR2: SEHNR, FQNEAQ (reference sequence). Germline trimming cut 5 bases from V and 4 bases from J; bases unmatched to any gene: 8. CDR3 length equals 15 residues. CDR3 sequence: CASSPLRDRVYGYTF. The CDR3 nucleotides read TGTGCCAGCAGCCCACTCCGGGACAGGGTCTATGGCTACACCTTC. The full variable domain, in which reference TRBV7-9 and TRBJ1-2 provide the parts outside the CDR3, is DTGVSQNPRHKITKRGQNVTFRCDPISEHNRLYWYRQTLGQGPEFLTYFQNEAQLEKSRLLSDRFSAERPKGSFSTLEIQRTEQGDSAMYLCASSPLRDRVYGYTFGSGTRLTVV.

The chain links TRBV30 to TRBJ1-5, with a possible D match to TRBD1 (5 bases). The CDR3 is made up of 18 amino acids. The germline gives CDR1 GTSNPN, CDR2 SVGIG (reference sequence). V was clipped by 3 bases and J by 4 bases, with 25 bases between them. This chain's CDR3 is CAWRANLGTAGRNQPQHF. The CDR3 DNA follows: TGTGCCTGGAGAGCAAACCTCGGAACGGCGGGACGGAATCAGCCCCAGCATTTT.

This chain links TRBV5-1 with TRBJ2-2, with TRBD1 matching over 7 bases. The J segment lost 4 bases and the V segment lost 0 bases, leaving 6 bases of the junction unmatched. This CDR3 has 16 amino acids. CDR1 and CDR2 (germline): SGHRS, YFSETQ. DNA of the CDR3: TGCGCCAGCAGCTTGGTTTCGGCAGGGGGCACCGGGGAGCTGTTTTTT. Amino acids: CASSLVSAGGTGELFF.

The chain recombines TRBV19 with TRBJ1-5; no firm D call. CDR1 LNHDA and CDR2 SQIVND come from the germline V gene (reference sequence). The CDR3 is 12 residues long. V was pared by 9 bases and J by 4 bases, with 10 bases between. The CDR3 sequence: CARWSLNQPQHF. CDR3 nucleotide sequence: TGTGCCAGGTGGAGCCTAAATCAGCCCCAGCATTTT.

J is TRBJ2-5 and V is TRBV7-9; 12 bases fit TRBD2. Trimming took 3 bases from V and 3 from J; bases not matched to a gene: 5. Germline assignment: CDR1 SEHNR and CDR2 FQNEAQ (reference sequence). The CDR3 runs to 16 residues. CDR3 amino acids: CASSFTGLAGKETQYF. In DNA form, the CDR3 reads TGTGCCAGCAGCTTTACTGGACTAGCGGGAAAAGAGACCCAGTACTTC.

Only a few counts were recorded for this clone. V gene TRBV19 combines with J gene TRBJ1-6; tentative D call: TRBD1 (5 bases). CDR1 LNHDA and CDR2 SQIVND come from the germline V gene (reference sequence). This CDR3 spans 16 amino acids. Trimming pared 4 bases from V and 2 bases from J, leaving 12 bases between. The DNA for the CDR3 is TGTGCCAGTAGTACCGTTCAGGGCGCCTATAATTCACCCCTCCACTTT. Its translation: CASSTVQGAYNSPLHF.

The rearrangement uses TRBV6-5 and TRBJ1-1, with TRBD1 matching 9 bases. This CDR3 has 15 amino acids. Germline V gene data show CDR1 as MNHEY and CDR2 as SVGAGI. The ends lost 2 bases at V and 6 bases at J; junction bases unmatched: 7. The CDR3 coding sequence is TGTGCCAGCAGTTACGGAGACAGGGGGAGGGCTGAAGCTTTCTTT. As protein: CASSYGDRGRAEAFF.

This rearrangement joins TRBV29-1 to TRBJ1-6; no reliable D call. CDR1 and CDR2 from the germline V gene are SQVTM and ANQGSEA. The CDR3 loop spans 15 amino acids. The germline V and J ends were trimmed by 5 bases and 0 bases, with 11 bases remaining between them. The CDR3 coding sequence is TGCAGCGTTCTTGTAGGGAGCTCCTATAATTCACCCCTCCACTTT. As protein: CSVLVGSSYNSPLHF. The full variable domain, with the rest looked up from reference TRBV29-1 and TRBJ1-6, is SAVISQKPSRDICQRGTSLTIQCQVDSQVTMMFWYRQQPGQSLTLIATANQGSEATYESGFVIDKFPISRPNLTFSTLTVSNMSPEDSSIYLCSVLVGSSYNSPLHFGNGTRLTVT.

This chain uses TRBV28 with TRBJ2-1; 14 positions match TRBD2. J was trimmed by 6 bases and V by 3 bases; bases with no gene match: 1. The V gene's germline CDR1 is MDHEN and CDR2 SYDVKM. This CDR3 has 15 residues. The CDR3 DNA sequence: TGTGCCAGCAGTTTGACTAGCGGGGGGGTCAATGAGCAGTTCTTC. As protein: CASSLTSGGVNEQFF.

The V call is TRBV12-5, the J call TRBJ1-2; 7 nucleotides align to TRBD1. The V and J ends lost 1 base and 9 bases, in that order; junction bases with no gene match: 11. Germline V gene sequence: CDR1 LGHNT, CDR2 FRNRAP. The CDR3 loop spans 15 amino acids. The chain's CDR3 is CASGLARDSQNRYTF. CDR3 in DNA: TGTGCTAGTGGTTTGGCCAGGGACAGTCAGAATCGCTACACCTTC.

This chain joins TRBV2 and TRBJ2-3; 9 nucleotides agree with TRBD1. Losses at the gene ends were 6 bases for V and 2 bases for J; bases not matched to a gene: 9. From germline, CDR1 is SNHLY and CDR2 FYNNEI. The length of the CDR3 is 16 residues. The CDR3 region is CASRGPGQGPTDTQYF. In DNA, the CDR3 is TGTGCCAGCAGGGGCCCTGGACAGGGGCCCACAGATACGCAGTATTTT.

This chain connects TRBV3-1 (or the pseudogene TRBV3-2) to TRBJ1-2; 8 positions agree with TRBD1. The CDR3 loop spans 16 amino acids. Trimming cost V 4 bases and J 5 bases; bases outside gene matches: 12. The germline V gene encodes CDR1 LGHDT and CDR2 YNNKEL (reference sequence). The CDR3 nucleotides are TGTGCCAGCAGCCTACAAGTGACAGGGGCGTTGTATGGCTACACCTTC. It yields the protein CASSLQVTGALYGYTF.

The sample holds one count of this clone. CDR3 loop: CASSPPRAGVIQETQYF. The CDR3 DNA reads TGTGCCAGCTCACCACCACGGGCGGGCGTAATACAAGAGACCCAGTACTTC. The chain uses TRBV18 and TRBJ2-5, with D possibly being TRBD2 (5 bases). Germline CDR1 is KGHSH and CDR2 is LQKENI. V was cut by 0 bases and J by 2 bases, with 16 bases left in between. The CDR3 sequence is 17 residues long.

The V call is TRBV5-6, the J call TRBJ1-6; no clear D. The germline V and J ends were trimmed by 0 bases and 0 bases, with 4 bases remaining between them. CDR1 is SGHDT and CDR2 is YYEEEE in the germline V gene. The length of the CDR3 is 15 residues. In nucleotides, the CDR3 is TGTGCCAGCAGCTTGGGGAGCTCCTATAATTCACCCCTCCACTTT. It is translated as CASSLGSSYNSPLHF. Complete variable domain (other parts from reference TRBV5-6 and TRBJ1-6): DAGVTQSPTHLIKTRGQQVTLRCSPKSGHDTVSWYQQALGQGPQFIFQYYEEEERQRGNFPDRFSGHQFPNYSSELNVNALLLGDSALYLCASSLGSSYNSPLHFGNGTRLTVT.

The chain has TRBV11-3 and TRBJ2-5; possibly TRBD1 for D (6 bases). The CDR3 contains 13 residues. Trimming stripped 1 base from V and 7 bases from J, with 10 bases between. From germline, CDR1 is SGHNT and CDR2 YENEEA. This CDR3 reads CASSLAGVATQYF. The DNA of the CDR3 is TGTGCCAGCAGCTTAGCAGGGGTCGCGACCCAGTACTTC.

The J gene is TRBJ1-6, the V gene TRBV28, with D possibly matching TRBD1 (5 bases). Looked up from germline, CDR1 is MDHEN and CDR2 is SYDVKM. The CDR3 runs to 15 residues. V dropped 6 bases and J dropped 5 bases, with 14 bases sitting between them. CDR3 in DNA: TGTGCCAGCAGCAACAGGACCCCCCATAATTCACCCCTCCACTTT. It yields the protein CASSNRTPHNSPLHF.